This T cell receptor beta chain was sequenced during a study of cytomegalovirus exposure and HLA in healthy donors. Researchers ran the PCR with 60 Vbeta and 13 Jbeta primers. Measured with immunoSEQ multiplex PCR; TCRdb has only the in-frame clones, and not every one. Among 130,000 or so clones listed, around 80% were seen once. The length of the CDR3 is 15 residues. V was clipped by 0 bases and J by 5 bases, with 14 bases between them. Germline assignment: CDR1 SGHVS and CDR2 FNYEAQ. V is TRBV7-6 and J is TRBJ2-7; tentative D call: TRBD1 (5 bases). The TCR sequence derives from a woman younger than 35 in good health and CMV-seronegative. Sample: PBMCs. CDR3 bases: TGTGCCAGCAGCTTAGCTGAGGCAGGGTTGAACGAGCAGTACTTC. Amino acid sequence: CASSLAEAGLNEQYF.